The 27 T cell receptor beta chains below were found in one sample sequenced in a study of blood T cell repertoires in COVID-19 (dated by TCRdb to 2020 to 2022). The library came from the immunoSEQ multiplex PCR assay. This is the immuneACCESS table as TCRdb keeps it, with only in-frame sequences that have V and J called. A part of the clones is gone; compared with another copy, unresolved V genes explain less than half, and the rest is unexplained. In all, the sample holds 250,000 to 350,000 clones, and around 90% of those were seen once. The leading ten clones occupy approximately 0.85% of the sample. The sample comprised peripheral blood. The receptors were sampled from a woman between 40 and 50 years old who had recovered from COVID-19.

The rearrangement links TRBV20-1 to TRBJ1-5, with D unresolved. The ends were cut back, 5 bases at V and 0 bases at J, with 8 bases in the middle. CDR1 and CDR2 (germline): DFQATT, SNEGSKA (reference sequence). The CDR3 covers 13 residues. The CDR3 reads CSAGGYSNQPQHF. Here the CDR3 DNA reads TGCAGTGCTGGTGGTTATAGCAATCAGCCCCAGCATTTT.

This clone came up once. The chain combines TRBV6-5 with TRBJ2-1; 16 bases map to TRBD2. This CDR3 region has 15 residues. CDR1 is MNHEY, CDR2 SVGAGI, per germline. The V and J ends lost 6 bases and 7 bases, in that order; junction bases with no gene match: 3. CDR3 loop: CASRQGLAGGNEQFF. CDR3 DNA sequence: TGTGCCAGCAGGCAGGGACTAGCGGGAGGGAATGAGCAGTTCTTC.

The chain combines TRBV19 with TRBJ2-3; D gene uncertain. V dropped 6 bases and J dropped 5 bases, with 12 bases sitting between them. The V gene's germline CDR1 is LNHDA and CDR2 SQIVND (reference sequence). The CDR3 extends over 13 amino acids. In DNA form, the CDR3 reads TGTGCCAGTAGGGAAGGAGTAATAGATACGCAGTATTTT. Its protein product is CASREGVIDTQYF. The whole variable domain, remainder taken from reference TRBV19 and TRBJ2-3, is DGGITQSPKYLFRKEGQNVTLSCEQNLNHDAMYWYRQDPGQGLRLIYYSQIVNDFQKGDIAEGYSVSREKKESFPLTVTSAQKNPTAFYLCASREGVIDTQYFGPGTRLTVL.

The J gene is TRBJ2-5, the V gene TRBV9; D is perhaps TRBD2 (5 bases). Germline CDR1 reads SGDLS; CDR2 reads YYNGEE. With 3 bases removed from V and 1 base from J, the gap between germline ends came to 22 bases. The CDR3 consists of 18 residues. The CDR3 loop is CASSGPAGRGPSQETQYF. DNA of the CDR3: TGTGCCAGCAGCGGCCCCGCCGGTAGAGGGCCCTCCCAAGAGACCCAGTACTTC.

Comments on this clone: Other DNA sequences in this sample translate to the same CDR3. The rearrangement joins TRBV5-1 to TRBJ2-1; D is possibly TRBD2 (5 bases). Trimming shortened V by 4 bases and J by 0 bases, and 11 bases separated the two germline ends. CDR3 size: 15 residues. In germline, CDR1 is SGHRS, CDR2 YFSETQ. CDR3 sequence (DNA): TGCGCCAGCAGCCCGAGCGGTCCCTCCTACAATGAGCAGTTCTTC. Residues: CASSPSGPSYNEQFF.

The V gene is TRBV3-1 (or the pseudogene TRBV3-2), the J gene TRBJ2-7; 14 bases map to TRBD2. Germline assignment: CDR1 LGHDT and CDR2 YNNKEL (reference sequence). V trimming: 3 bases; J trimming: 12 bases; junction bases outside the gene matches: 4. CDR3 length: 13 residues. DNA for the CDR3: TGTGCCAGCAGCCAGACTAGCGGGGGGGGCTCGTACTTC. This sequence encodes CASSQTSGGGSYF.

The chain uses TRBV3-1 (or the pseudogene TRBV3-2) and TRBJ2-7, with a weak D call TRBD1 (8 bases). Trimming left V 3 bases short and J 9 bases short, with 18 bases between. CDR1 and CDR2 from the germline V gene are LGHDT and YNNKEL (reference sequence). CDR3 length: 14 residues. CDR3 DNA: TGTGCCAGCAGCCAGATTGACAGGGGAGGGGTGCAGTACTTC. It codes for CASSQIDRGGVQYF.

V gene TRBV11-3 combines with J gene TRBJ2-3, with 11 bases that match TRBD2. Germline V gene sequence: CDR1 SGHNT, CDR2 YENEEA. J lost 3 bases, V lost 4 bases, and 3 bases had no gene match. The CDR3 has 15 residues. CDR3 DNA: TGTGCCAGCAGCTCCGGACTAGCGGGTACAGATACGCAGTATTTT. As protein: CASSSGLAGTDTQYF. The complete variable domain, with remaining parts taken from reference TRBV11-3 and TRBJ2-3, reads EAGVVQSPRYKIIEKKQPVAFWCNPISGHNTLYWYLQNLGQGPELLIRYENEEAVDDSQLPKDRFSAERLKGVDSTLKIQPAELGDSAVYLCASSSGLAGTDTQYFGPGTRLTVL.

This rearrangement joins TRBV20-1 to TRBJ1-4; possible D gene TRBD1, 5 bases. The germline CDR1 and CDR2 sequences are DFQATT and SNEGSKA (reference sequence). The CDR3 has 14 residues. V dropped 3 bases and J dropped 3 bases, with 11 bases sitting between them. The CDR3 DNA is TGCAGTGCTAGTGTGGGGCCAGCTAATGAAAAACTGTTTTTT. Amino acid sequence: CSASVGPANEKLFF.

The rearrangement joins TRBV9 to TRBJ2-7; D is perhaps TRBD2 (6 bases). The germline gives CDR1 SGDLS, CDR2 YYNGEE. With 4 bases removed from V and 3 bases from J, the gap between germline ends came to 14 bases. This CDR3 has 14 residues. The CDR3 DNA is TGTGCCAGCAGCCGTACGGGAGACAGCTACGAGCAGTACTTC. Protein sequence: CASSRTGDSYEQYF.

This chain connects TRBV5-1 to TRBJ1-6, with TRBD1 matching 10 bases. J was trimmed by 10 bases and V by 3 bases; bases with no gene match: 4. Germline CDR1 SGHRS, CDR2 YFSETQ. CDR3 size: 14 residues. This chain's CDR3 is CASSSGQGNSPLHF. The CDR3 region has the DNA TGCGCCAGCAGCTCGGGACAGGGGAACTCACCCCTCCACTTT.

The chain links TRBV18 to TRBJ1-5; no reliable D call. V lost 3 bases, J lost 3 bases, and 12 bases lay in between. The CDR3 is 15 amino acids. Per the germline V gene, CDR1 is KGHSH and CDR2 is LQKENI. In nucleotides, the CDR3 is TGTGCCAGCTCACCCCGGCAGGATAACAATCAGCCCCAGCATTTT. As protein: CASSPRQDNNQPQHF.

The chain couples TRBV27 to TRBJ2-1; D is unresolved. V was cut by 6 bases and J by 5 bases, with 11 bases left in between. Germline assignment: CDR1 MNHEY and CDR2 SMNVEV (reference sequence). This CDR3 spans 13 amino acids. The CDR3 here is CASRGWADNEQFF. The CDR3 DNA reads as TGTGCCAGCAGAGGCTGGGCTGACAATGAGCAGTTCTTC.

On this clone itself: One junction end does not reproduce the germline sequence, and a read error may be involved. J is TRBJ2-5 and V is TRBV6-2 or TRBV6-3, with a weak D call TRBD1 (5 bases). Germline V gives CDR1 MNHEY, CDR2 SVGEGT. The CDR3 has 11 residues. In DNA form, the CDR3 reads TGTGCCAGCAGTCACTCGACAGACCAGTACTTC. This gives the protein CASSHSTDQYF.

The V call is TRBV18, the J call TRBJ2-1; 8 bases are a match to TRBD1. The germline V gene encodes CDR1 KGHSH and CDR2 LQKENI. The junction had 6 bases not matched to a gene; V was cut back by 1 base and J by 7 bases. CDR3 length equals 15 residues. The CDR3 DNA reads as TGTGCCAGCTCACCACTCGGACAGGGCGGGAATGAGCAGTTCTTC. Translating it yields CASSPLGQGGNEQFF. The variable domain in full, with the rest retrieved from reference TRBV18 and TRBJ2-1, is NAGVMQNPRHLVRRRGQEARLRCSPMKGHSHVYWYRQLPEEGLKFMVYLQKENIIDESGMPKERFSAEFPKEGPSILRIQQVVRGDSAAYFCASSPLGQGGNEQFFGPGTRLTVL.

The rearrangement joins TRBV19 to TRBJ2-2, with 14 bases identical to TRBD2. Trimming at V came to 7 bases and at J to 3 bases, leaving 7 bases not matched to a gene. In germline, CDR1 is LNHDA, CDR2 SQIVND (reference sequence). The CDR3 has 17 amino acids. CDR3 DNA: TGTGCCAGTACCCGGACTAGCGGGAGGATAGACACCGGGGAGCTGTTTTTT. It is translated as CASTRTSGRIDTGELFF.

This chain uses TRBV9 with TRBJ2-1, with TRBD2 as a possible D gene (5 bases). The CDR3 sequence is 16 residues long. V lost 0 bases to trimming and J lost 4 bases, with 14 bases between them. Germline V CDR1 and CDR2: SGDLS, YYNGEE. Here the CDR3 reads CASSVGGQRRYNEQFF. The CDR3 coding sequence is TGTGCCAGCAGCGTAGGAGGCCAGCGGAGATACAATGAGCAGTTCTTC.

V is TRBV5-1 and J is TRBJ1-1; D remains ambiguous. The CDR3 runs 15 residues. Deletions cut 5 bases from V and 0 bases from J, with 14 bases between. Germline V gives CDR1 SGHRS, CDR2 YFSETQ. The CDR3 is CASRFATDLNTEAFF. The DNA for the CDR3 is TGCGCCAGCAGATTTGCCACAGATTTGAACACTGAAGCTTTCTTT.

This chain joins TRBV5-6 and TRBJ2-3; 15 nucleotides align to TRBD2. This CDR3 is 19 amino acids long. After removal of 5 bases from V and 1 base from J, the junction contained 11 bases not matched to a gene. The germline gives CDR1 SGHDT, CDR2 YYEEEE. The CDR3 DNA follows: TGTGCCAGCAGAAAACGGGGACTAGCGGGAGGTGTTGGCACAGATACGCAGTATTTT. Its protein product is CASRKRGLAGGVGTDTQYF.

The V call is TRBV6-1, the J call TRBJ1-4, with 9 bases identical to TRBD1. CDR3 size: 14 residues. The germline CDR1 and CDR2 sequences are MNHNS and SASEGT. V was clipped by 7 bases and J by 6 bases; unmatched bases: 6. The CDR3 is CASNPGTGYEKLFF. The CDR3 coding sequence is TGTGCCAGCAATCCCGGGACAGGGTATGAAAAACTGTTTTTT.

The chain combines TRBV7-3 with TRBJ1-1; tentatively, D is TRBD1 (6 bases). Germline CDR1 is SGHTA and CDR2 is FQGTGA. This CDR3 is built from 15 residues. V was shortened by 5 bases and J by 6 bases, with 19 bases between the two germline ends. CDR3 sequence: CASSPGGGALPEAFF. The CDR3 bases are TGTGCCAGCAGCCCCGGCGGGGGGGCCTTACCTGAAGCTTTCTTT.

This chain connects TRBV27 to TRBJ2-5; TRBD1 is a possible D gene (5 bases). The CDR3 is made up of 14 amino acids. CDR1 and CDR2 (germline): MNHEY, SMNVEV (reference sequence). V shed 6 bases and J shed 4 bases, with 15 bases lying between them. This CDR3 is CASRRGHGTETQYF. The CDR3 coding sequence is TGTGCCAGCAGGAGAGGACACGGTACAGAGACCCAGTACTTC.

CDR3 loop: CASSFSGTQETQYF. The CDR3 DNA is TGTGCCAGCAGCTTTTCGGGGACTCAAGAGACCCAGTACTTC. This chain links TRBV5-5 with TRBJ2-5; weak D call: TRBD2 (6 bases). The V end lost 2 bases, the J end lost 2 bases, and 10 bases lay between the germline ends. CDR1 and CDR2 (germline): SGHKS, YYEKEE (reference sequence). The CDR3 runs 14 residues.

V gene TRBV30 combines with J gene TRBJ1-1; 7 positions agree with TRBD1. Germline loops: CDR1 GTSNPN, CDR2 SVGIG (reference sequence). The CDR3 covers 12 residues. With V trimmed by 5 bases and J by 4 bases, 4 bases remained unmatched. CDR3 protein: CAWDRVITEAFF. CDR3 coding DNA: TGTGCCTGGGACAGGGTTATCACTGAAGCTTTCTTT.

As DNA, the CDR3 is TGCGCCAGCAGCATAGCGGCATCCTCCTACGAGCAGTACTTC. Encoded protein: CASSIAASSYEQYF. The chain uses TRBV5-1 and TRBJ2-7; possible D gene TRBD2, 6 bases. Germline V gives CDR1 SGHRS, CDR2 YFSETQ. The CDR3 extends over 14 amino acids. V was clipped by 4 bases and J by 0 bases, with 11 bases between them.

The CDR3 DNA sequence: TGTGCCGGTGCCCAGGGGCTAGCCACAGATACGCAGTATTTT. Its protein product is CAGAQGLATDTQYF. The V and J genes are TRBV6-5 and TRBJ2-3; perhaps TRBD1 as D (6 bases). This CDR3 spans 14 amino acids. The germline V gene has CDR1 MNHEY and CDR2 SVGAGI. The V and J ends lost 11 bases and 2 bases respectively, with 17 bases between them.

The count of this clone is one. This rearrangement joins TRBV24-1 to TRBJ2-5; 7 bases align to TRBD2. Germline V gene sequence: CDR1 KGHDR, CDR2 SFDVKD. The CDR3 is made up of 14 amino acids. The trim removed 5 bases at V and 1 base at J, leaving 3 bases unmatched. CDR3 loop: CATSGGGSQETQYF. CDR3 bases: TGTGCCACCAGTGGGGGCGGGAGCCAAGAGACCCAGTACTTC.